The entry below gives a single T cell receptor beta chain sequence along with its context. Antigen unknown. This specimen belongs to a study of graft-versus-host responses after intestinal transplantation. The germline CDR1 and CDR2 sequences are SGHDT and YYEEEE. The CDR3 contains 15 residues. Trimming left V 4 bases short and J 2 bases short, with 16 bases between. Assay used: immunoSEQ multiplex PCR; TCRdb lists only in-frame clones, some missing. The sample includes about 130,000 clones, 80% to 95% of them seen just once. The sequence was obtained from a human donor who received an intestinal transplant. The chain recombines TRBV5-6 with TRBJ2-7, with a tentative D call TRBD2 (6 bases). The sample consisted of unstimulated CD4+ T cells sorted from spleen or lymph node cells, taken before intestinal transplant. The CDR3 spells CASSPSPSAAYEQYF. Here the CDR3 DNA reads TGTGCCAGCAGCCCCTCGCCTAGCGCGGCCTACGAGCAGTACTTC.